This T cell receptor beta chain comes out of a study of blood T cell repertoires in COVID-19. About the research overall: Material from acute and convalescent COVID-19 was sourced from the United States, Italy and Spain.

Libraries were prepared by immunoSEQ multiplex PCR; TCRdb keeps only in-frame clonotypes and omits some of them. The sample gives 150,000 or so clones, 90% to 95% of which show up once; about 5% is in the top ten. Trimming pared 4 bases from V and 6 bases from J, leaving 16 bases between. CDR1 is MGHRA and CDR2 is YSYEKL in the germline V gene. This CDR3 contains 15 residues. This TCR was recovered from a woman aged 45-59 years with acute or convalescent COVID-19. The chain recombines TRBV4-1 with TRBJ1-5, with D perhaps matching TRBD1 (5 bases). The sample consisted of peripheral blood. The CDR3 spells CASSPIGRVGQPQHF. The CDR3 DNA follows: TGCGCCAGCAGCCCTATAGGCAGGGTAGGTCAGCCCCAGCATTTT.